This T cell receptor (beta chain) was identified during a study of blood T cells in healthy people across ages. Overall study: About one barcoded beta molecule per two T cells came from capture by template switching. Study-wide results and caveats: Both naive CD4+ cell counts and diversity were greater in long-lived donors than in aged donors. Per million T cells, TCR beta diversity dropped roughly linearly as age increased. No conclusive comparison of naive versus antigen-experienced cells was possible with unsorted PBMCs.

The count of this clonotype is one. Its cognate antigen is unknown. In germline, CDR1 is SQVTM, CDR2 ANQGSEA. This CDR3 has 12 amino acids. The authors ran a second PCR of about 6 to 11 cycles using a sample-barcoded 5' primer and a J-beta primer mix. TCRdb re-derived calls from the 5' RACE reads in MiXCR, one entry per CDR3 protein. The table includes fewer than 750,000 distinct CDR3 sequences, about 51% detected once. The chain employs TRBV29-1 and TRBJ2-4; no clear D. The J call could be wrong; TRBJ2-7 is a better fit for the DNA end. Sequenced: blood. The clonotype was recovered from an elderly woman in good health. The CDR3 DNA reads as TGCAGCGTTGAAGGTCGCTTCTACGAGCAGTACTTC. Translating it yields CSVEGRFYEQYF.